This T cell receptor (beta chain) emerged from a study of cytomegalovirus exposure and HLA in healthy donors. Both 60 Vbeta primers and 13 Jbeta primers went into the PCR. The assay was immunoSEQ multiplex PCR, and TCRdb's table has in-frame clones only and misses some. Of approximately 97,000 clones listed, 55% to 80% are singletons. The CDR3 runs 13 residues. Germline trimming cut 10 bases from V and 3 bases from J; bases unmatched to any gene: 6. The germline gives CDR1 LNHDA, CDR2 SQIVND (reference sequence). The chain combines TRBV19 with TRBJ2-1; 7 nucleotides agree with TRBD2. The sample consisted of PBMCs. This receptor was obtained from a human donor in good health. The CDR3 here is CATSGLGYNEQFF. The CDR3 DNA follows: TGTGCCACCTCCGGACTAGGCTACAATGAGCAGTTCTTC.